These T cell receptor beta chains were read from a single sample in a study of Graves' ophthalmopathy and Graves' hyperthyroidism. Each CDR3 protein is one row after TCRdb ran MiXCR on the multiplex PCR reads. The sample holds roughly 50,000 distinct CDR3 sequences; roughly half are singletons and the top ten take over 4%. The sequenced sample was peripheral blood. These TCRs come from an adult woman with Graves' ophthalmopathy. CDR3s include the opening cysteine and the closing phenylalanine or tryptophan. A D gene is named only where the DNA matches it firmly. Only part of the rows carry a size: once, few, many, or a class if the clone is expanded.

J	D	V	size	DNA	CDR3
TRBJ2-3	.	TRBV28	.	TGTGCCAGCAGTCCTCGGGGACCAGATACGCAGTATTTT	CASSPRGPDTQYF
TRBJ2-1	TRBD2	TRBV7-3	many	TGTGCCAGCAGAAAAACTAGCGGGCCGGGGGATGAGCAGTTCTTC	CASRKTSGPGDEQFF
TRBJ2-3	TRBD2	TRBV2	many	TGTGCCAGCAGTGAGAGTCTAGCGGTGAGCACAGATACGCAGTATTTT	CASSESLAVSTDTQYF
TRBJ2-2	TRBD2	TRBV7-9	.	TGTGCCAGCAGCTCTAGCGGGAGTTCCGCCGGGGAGCTGTTTTTT	CASSSSGSSAGELFF
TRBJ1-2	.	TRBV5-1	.	TGCGCCAGCAGCTTGCAGGGCGGCACCTATGGCTACACCTTC	CASSLQGGTYGYTF
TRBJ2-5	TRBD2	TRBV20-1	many	TGCAGTGCTATTACTAGCGGGAGGGCCGTTAAAGAGACCCAGTACTTC	CSAITSGRAVKETQYF
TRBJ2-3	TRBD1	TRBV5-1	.	TGCGCCAGCAGCCCGGGACAGGGGTGGACAGATACGCAGTATTTT	CASSPGQGWTDTQYF
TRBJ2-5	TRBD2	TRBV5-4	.	TGTGCCAGCAGCTTGGCCGGGCGGGAGACTAGCGGGAGGGCCCAGTACTTC	CASSLAGRETSGRAQYF
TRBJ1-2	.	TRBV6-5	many	TGTGCCAGCAGTTACTCGAGAGGGTATGGCTACACCTTC	CASSYSRGYGYTF
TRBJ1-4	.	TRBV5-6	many	TGTGCCAGCAGTTCTCCATCCGCAACTAATGAAAAACTGTTTTTT	CASSSPSATNEKLFF
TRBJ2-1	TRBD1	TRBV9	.	TGTGCCAGCAGTGACTCATTGGGACAGAGGGGCCTAGGGGAGCAGTTCTTC	CASSDSLGQRGLGEQFF
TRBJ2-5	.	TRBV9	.	TGTGCCAGCAGCGTAGAGTCCACCATCACCCAGTACTTC	CASSVESTITQYF
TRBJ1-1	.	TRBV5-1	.	TGCGCCAGCAGCATCGGGACTGAAGCTTTCTTT	CASSIGTEAFF
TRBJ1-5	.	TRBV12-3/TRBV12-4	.	TGTGCCAGCAGTTTGGGAAGGATCCAAGAGACCCAGCATTTT	CASSLGRIQETQHF
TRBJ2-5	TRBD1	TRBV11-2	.	TGTGCCAGCAGCTTAGACCTAACGGGACAGGGTAGGGAGACCCAGTACTTC	CASSLDLTGQGRETQYF
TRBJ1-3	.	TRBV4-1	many	TGCGCCAGCAGCCAACTGACAGTCTCAGTCTCTGGAAACACCATATATTTT	CASSQLTVSVSGNTIYF
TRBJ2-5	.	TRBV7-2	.	TGTGCCAGCAGCTCGACTAGGCGAGGGCAAGAGACCCAGTACTTC	CASSSTRRGQETQYF
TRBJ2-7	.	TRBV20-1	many	TGCAGTGCCTCCAGCGGCCAGGGGGGGTCCTACGAGCAGTACTTC	CSASSGQGGSYEQYF
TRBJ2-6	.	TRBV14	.	TGTGCCAGCAGCCAAGGATGGCAGGGTGAAAATGGGGCCAACGTCCTGGCTTTC	CASSQGWQGENGANVLAF
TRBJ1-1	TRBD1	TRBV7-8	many	TGTGCCAGCAGCCCTTTGGGACAGGGAGGGACTGAAGCTTTCTTT	CASSPLGQGGTEAFF
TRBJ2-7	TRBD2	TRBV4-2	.	TGTGCCAGCAGCCAAGATGGGAGGGCCTTCTACGAGCAGTACTTC	CASSQDGRAFYEQYF
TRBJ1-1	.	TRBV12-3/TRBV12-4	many	TGTGCCAGCAGTTGGTCAGGACGGAAGAGGACTGAAGCTTTCTTT	CASSWSGRKRTEAFF
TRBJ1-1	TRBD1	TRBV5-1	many	TGCGCCAGCAGTCTCCAGGGGGAGAAGGGTGAAGCTTTCTTT	CASSLQGEKGEAFF
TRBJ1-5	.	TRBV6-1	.	TGTGCCAGCAGTGATCACTGGGGAGTTCGTCAGCCCCAGCATTTT	CASSDHWGVRQPQHF
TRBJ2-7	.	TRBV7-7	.	TGTGCTAGCGGCTCGTTAAAGGGCGAGCAGTACTTC	CASGSLKGEQYF
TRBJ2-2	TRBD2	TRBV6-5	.	TGTGCCAGCAGTCCGCGGGAGCAGGGCACCGGGGAGCTGTTTTTT	CASSPREQGTGELFF
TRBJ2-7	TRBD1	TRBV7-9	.	TGTGCCAGCAGCACAGGGACAGGGAGGGCCTACGAGCAGTACTTC	CASSTGTGRAYEQYF
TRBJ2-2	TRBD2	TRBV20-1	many	TGCAGTGCTGGGGACTATCGCACCGGGGAGCTGTTTTTT	CSAGDYRTGELFF
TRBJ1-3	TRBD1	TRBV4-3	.	TGCGCCAGCAGCCAAGAGGACAGGGCTGGAAACACCATATATTTT	CASSQEDRAGNTIYF
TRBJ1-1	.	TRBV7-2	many	TGTGCCAGCAGCCCGAGTCTGCTGTGGGCTTTCTTT	CASSPSLLWAFF
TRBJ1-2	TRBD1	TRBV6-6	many	TGTGCCAGCAGATTGACAGGGATCGACTATGGCTACACCTTC	CASRLTGIDYGYTF
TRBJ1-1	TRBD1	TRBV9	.	TGTGCCAGCAGCGTAGCAGGGGGCCCGGGGACTGAAGCTTTCTTT	CASSVAGGPGTEAFF
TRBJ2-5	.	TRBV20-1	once	TGCAGTTTGAGGGAAGAGACCCAGTACTTC	CSLREETQYF
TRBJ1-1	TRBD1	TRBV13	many	TGTGCCAGCAGCCGGGGACAGGGGGCGAGAGGAGAAGCTTTCTTT	CASSRGQGARGEAFF
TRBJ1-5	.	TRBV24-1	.	TGTGCCACCAGTGATTTAGCCGGGGGAGAGACCCAGCATTTT	CATSDLAGGETQHF
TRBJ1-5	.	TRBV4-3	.	TGCGCCAGCAGCCAAGATAGCGATCGAGGCCCTAGCAATCAGCCCCAGCATTTT	CASSQDSDRGPSNQPQHF
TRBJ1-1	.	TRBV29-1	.	TGCAGCGTTGAAATCCCGTCGGTGAACACTGAAGCTTTCTTT	CSVEIPSVNTEAFF
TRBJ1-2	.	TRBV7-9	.	TGTGCCAGCAGCCCCTGGTTCGCTGGCTACACCTTC	CASSPWFAGYTF
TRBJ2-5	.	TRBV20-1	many	TGCAGTGCTGGGGAGGGACAGGACCAAGAGACCCAGTACTTC	CSAGEGQDQETQYF
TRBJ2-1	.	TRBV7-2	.	TGTGCCAGCACCCAAGGTTTCTCCTACAATGAGCAGTTCTTC	CASTQGFSYNEQFF